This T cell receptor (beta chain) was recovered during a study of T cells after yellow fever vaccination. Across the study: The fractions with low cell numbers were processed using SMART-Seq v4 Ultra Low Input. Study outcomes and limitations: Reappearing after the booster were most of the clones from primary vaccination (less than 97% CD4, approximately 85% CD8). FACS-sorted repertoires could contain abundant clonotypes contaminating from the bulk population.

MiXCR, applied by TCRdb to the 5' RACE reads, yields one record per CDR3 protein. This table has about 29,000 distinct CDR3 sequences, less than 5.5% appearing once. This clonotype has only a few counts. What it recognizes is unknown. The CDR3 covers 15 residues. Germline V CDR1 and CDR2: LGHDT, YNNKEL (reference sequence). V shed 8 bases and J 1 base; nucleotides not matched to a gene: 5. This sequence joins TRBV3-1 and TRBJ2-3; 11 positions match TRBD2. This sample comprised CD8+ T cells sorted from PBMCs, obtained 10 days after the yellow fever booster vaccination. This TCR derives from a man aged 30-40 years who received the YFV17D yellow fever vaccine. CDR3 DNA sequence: TGTGCCAGCTCCAAGGGACTAGCGGGCACAGATACGCAGTATTTT. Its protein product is CASSKGLAGTDTQYF.